This T cell receptor (beta chain) came from a study of Graves' ophthalmopathy and Graves' hyperthyroidism. From RNA, the CDR3 regions of TCR beta chains were amplified and sequenced. In the first round, RT-PCR was carried out with HTBI primers, and a multiplex PCR formed the second round. Each CDR3 protein gets one entry after TCRdb re-called the multiplex PCR reads with MiXCR. This repertoire shows just over 400,000 distinct CDR3 sequences, over 20% found once; its top ten account for 3%. There are many counts of this clonotype. The length of the CDR3 is 12 residues. The V end lost 10 bases, the J end lost 0 bases, and 10 bases lay between the germline ends. CDR1 and CDR2 from the germline V gene are SNHLY and FYNNEI.

This chain links TRBV2 with TRBJ2-7; D possibly uses TRBD1 or TRBD2 (5 bases each). The clonotype comes from a woman aged 18-29 years with stable Graves' hyperthyroidism. The sample was peripheral blood. The CDR3 reads CATGTDSYEQYF. CDR3 sequence (DNA): TGTGCCACCGGGACGGACTCCTACGAGCAGTACTTC.